The 21 T cell receptor beta chains given below trace back to one sample, sequenced in a study of T cell repertoires in cytomegalovirus infection. Their recognized antigens are unknown. One entry per CDR3 protein, called by TCRdb with MiXCR from the reads. The table shows roughly 500,000 distinct CDR3 sequences, with more than 40% occurring only once. This specimen consisted of cultured PBMCs, obtained from culture after CMV antigen stimulation. These TCRs come from a human donor in good health (CMV status not recorded). Some clones in this sample may be carry-over from other donors' samples.

V and J are TRBV5-1 and TRBJ2-5, with TRBD2 identical over 8 bases. With 2 bases clipped from V and 4 bases from J, the junction kept 7 bases outside the gene matches. Germline loops: CDR1 SGHRS, CDR2 YFSETQ. The CDR3 covers 15 residues. The CDR3 spells CASSFGGSGGETQYF. The CDR3 bases are TGCGCCAGCAGCTTTGGGGGGAGCGGGGGAGAGACCCAGTACTTC.

The rearrangement joins TRBV19 to TRBJ2-1; tentative D call: TRBD2 (6 bases). CDR1 and CDR2 (germline): LNHDA, SQIVND (reference sequence). This CDR3 is built from 15 residues. Trimming took 8 bases from V and 3 from J, leaving 17 bases between them. The CDR3 DNA is TGTGCCAGTGCCAGGAGAGCGGGCATCTACAATGAGCAGTTCTTC. Translating it yields CASARRAGIYNEQFF. Looking up the rest from reference TRBV19 and TRBJ2-1 gives the full variable domain: DGGITQSPKYLFRKEGQNVTLSCEQNLNHDAMYWYRQDPGQGLRLIYYSQIVNDFQKGDIAEGYSVSREKKESFPLTVTSAQKNPTAFYLCASARRAGIYNEQFFGPGTRLTVL.

This clonotype was observed many times. The rearrangement uses TRBV7-2 and TRBJ2-1; weak D call: TRBD2 (5 bases). V shed 6 bases and J shed 0 bases, with 15 bases lying between them. CDR1 and CDR2 from the germline V gene are SGHTA and FQGNSA. The CDR3 extends over 16 amino acids. CDR3 in amino acids: CASSSRGRVSYNEQFF. The DNA for the CDR3 is TGTGCCAGCAGTTCTAGAGGGCGGGTCTCCTACAATGAGCAGTTCTTC. Together with reference TRBV7-2 and TRBJ2-1, the CDR3 gives the full variable domain: GAGVSQSPSNKVTEKGKDVELRCDPISGHTALYWYRQSLGQGLEFLIYFQGNSAPDKSGLPSDRFSAERTGGSVSTLTIQRTQQEDSAVYLCASSSRGRVSYNEQFFGPGTRLTVL.

The chain couples TRBV6-1 to TRBJ2-7; 7 bases match TRBD1. CDR1 is MNHNS, CDR2 SASEGT, per germline. Trimming at V came to 3 bases and at J to 4 bases, leaving 9 bases not matched to a gene. The length of the CDR3 is 15 residues. CDR3 sequence reads: CASSDAGRGNYEQYF. CDR3 DNA: TGTGCCAGCAGTGATGCGGGCAGGGGGAATTACGAGCAGTACTTC.

This clonotype was counted a few times. The V gene is TRBV28, the J gene TRBJ2-7; TRBD1 or TRBD2 may be the D gene (5 bases each). Germline CDR1 MDHEN, CDR2 SYDVKM. Between the trimmed V and J ends, which lost 6 bases and 5 bases, there was a span of 17 bases. The CDR3 totals 14 residues. The CDR3 sequence: CASSRRGWGNEQYF. DNA of the CDR3: TGTGCCAGCAGCAGGCGAGGATGGGGGAACGAGCAGTACTTC. Full variable domain (rest looked up from reference TRBV28 and TRBJ2-7): DVKVTQSSRYLVKRTGEKVFLECVQDMDHENMFWYRQDPGLGLRLIYFSYDVKMKEKGDIPEGYSVSREKKERFSLILESASTNQTSMYLCASSRRGWGNEQYFGPGTRLTVT.

The rearrangement links TRBV6-6 to TRBJ1-5; D gene unclear. This CDR3 spans 14 amino acids. CDR1 and CDR2 (germline): MNHNY, SVGAGI (reference sequence). With 6 bases removed from V and 1 base from J, the gap between germline ends came to 10 bases. DNA of the CDR3: TGTGCCAGCAGCGGGTTCGCGAGCAATCAGCCCCAGCATTTT. Its translation is CASSGFASNQPQHF.

The table lists this clonotype with a few counts. This sequence joins TRBV19 and TRBJ2-1, with 9 positions matching TRBD2. The CDR3 loop spans 16 amino acids. Germline lookup yields CDR1 LNHDA and CDR2 SQIVND (reference sequence). V shed 5 bases, J shed 0 bases, and the junction held 5 bases outside the gene matches. The chain's CDR3 is CASSSLSGSSYNEQFF. The CDR3 DNA reads TGTGCCAGTAGTTCTCTTAGCGGGAGCTCCTACAATGAGCAGTTCTTC.

The J gene is TRBJ2-7, the V gene TRBV6-1; D is possibly TRBD2 (7 bases). This CDR3 spans 17 amino acids. The ends were cut back, 0 bases at V and 2 bases at J, with 17 bases in the middle. Germline V gives CDR1 MNHNS, CDR2 SASEGT. CDR3 DNA: TGTGCCAGCAGTGAAGCGCTTCGACGGGGGGCCCCCTACGAGCAGTACTTC. It specifies CASSEALRRGAPYEQYF.

This clonotype was picked up one time. This sequence joins TRBV6-1 and TRBJ1-5; TRBD1 might be the D (6 bases). Germline assignment: CDR1 MNHNS and CDR2 SASEGT. Trimming pared 4 bases from V and 5 bases from J, leaving 12 bases between. This CDR3 is built from 14 residues. CDR3 protein: CASSADRNYQPQHF. In DNA, the CDR3 is TGTGCCAGCAGTGCGGACAGAAACTATCAGCCCCAGCATTTT.

This clonotype occurred a few times. The gene calls are TRBV6-5 and TRBJ2-1; D is possibly TRBD2 (6 bases). Germline V gene sequence: CDR1 MNHEY, CDR2 SVGAGI. The CDR3 is made up of 15 amino acids. V gave up 6 bases and J gave up 6 bases, with 18 bases separating them. CDR3 nucleotide sequence: TGTGCCAGCAGATCGCCCGGGACTGACTTCAATGAGCAGTTCTTC. Translated, it gives CASRSPGTDFNEQFF.

This clonotype has a handful of counts. The rearrangement links TRBV7-6 to TRBJ2-1; D call uncertain. Between the trimmed V and J ends, which lost 5 bases and 9 bases, there was a span of 23 bases. In germline, CDR1 is SGHVS, CDR2 FNYEAQ. The length of the CDR3 is 16 residues. The CDR3 loop is CASSPRRAVRSVEQFF. For the CDR3, the DNA is TGTGCCAGCAGCCCAAGAAGGGCGGTCCGATCTGTTGAGCAGTTCTTC.

This clonotype was seen only a few times. The gene calls are TRBV7-6 and TRBJ2-5; the D is unclear. The CDR3 has 14 residues. V lost 2 bases, J lost 5 bases, and 12 bases lay in between. Looked up from germline, CDR1 is SGHVS and CDR2 is FNYEAQ. For the CDR3, the DNA is TGTGCCAGCAGCTTAATCGCCTCCTGGGAGACCCAGTACTTC. It is translated as CASSLIASWETQYF.

This clonotype was observed a single time. The chain recombines TRBV10-3 with TRBJ2-7; D is possibly TRBD1 (7 bases). The CDR3 is made up of 15 amino acids. Per the germline V gene, CDR1 is ENHRY and CDR2 is SYGVKD. V dropped 3 bases and J dropped 2 bases, with 14 bases sitting between them. The CDR3 reads CAISEGGGSPYEQYF. The CDR3 coding sequence is TGTGCCATCAGTGAAGGAGGGGGCTCCCCCTACGAGCAGTACTTC.

The chain carries TRBV12-3 or TRBV12-4 and TRBJ1-5, with D unclear. This CDR3 has 13 residues. Trimming stripped 3 bases from V and 7 bases from J, with 10 bases between. DNA of the CDR3: TGTGCCAGCAGTTTTTCAGCCCAGCAGCCCCAGCATTTT. Its translation: CASSFSAQQPQHF.

This rearrangement joins TRBV12-3 or TRBV12-4 to TRBJ1-4, with D possibly being TRBD1 (5 bases). V lost 0 bases to trimming and J lost 8 bases, with 7 bases between them. CDR3 length: 13 amino acids. This CDR3 reads CASSLAPGEKLFF. In DNA form, the CDR3 reads TGTGCCAGCAGTTTAGCACCAGGGGAAAAACTGTTTTTT.

This clonotype was recorded a few times. The chain links TRBV11-2 to TRBJ1-3; D is ambiguous. This CDR3 is built from 14 residues. The V end lost 5 bases, the J end lost 0 bases, and 8 bases lay between the germline ends. The germline V gene has CDR1 SGHAT and CDR2 FQNNGV. The chain's CDR3 is CASSTAVSGNTIYF. DNA of the CDR3: TGTGCCAGCAGCACGGCCGTCTCTGGAAACACCATATATTTT.

The V and J genes are TRBV7-2 and TRBJ1-5, with unresolved D. V was pared by 4 bases and J by 7 bases, with 11 bases between. The CDR3 is 13 residues long. Germline CDR1 and CDR2: SGHTA and FQGNSA. CDR3 DNA sequence: TGTGCCAGCAGCTCCCGAGGAGGACAGCCCCAGCATTTT. Translating it yields CASSSRGGQPQHF.

The gene calls are TRBV27 and TRBJ1-6; no clear D gene. With 7 bases removed from V and 0 bases from J, the gap between germline ends came to 7 bases. Germline CDR1 is MNHEY and CDR2 is SMNVEV (reference sequence). CDR3 length equals 14 residues. CDR3 DNA sequence: TGTGCCAGCAAATGGAGCTCCTATAATTCACCCCTCCACTTT. It encodes CASKWSSYNSPLHF.

This chain uses TRBV28 with TRBJ2-7; D not certain. V shed 6 bases and J shed 3 bases, with 15 bases lying between them. This CDR3 has 14 amino acids. CDR1 and CDR2 (germline): MDHEN, SYDVKM. CDR3 protein: CASSVYRRVYEQYF. The CDR3 DNA reads as TGTGCCAGCAGCGTATACAGAAGAGTCTACGAGCAGTACTTC.

The rearrangement uses TRBV11-2 and TRBJ2-1; D is undetermined. CDR3 length: 16 residues. Germline CDR1 reads SGHAT; CDR2 reads FQNNGV. V was trimmed by 5 bases and J by 6 bases, leaving 20 bases between them. The CDR3 sequence is CASSIWTNPMSNEQFF. CDR3 DNA sequence: TGTGCCAGCAGCATATGGACCAACCCGATGAGCAATGAGCAGTTCTTC.

This clonotype was observed at least ten times. V is TRBV7-2 and J is TRBJ2-3, with a tentative D call TRBD2 (5 bases). V was trimmed by 4 bases and J by 4 bases, leaving 9 bases between them. This CDR3 comprises 13 residues. Germline loops: CDR1 SGHTA, CDR2 FQGNSA. The CDR3 loop is CASSSSRADTQYF. CDR3 nucleotides: TGTGCCAGCAGCTCTAGCCGGGCAGATACGCAGTATTTT.